The 31 T cell receptor beta chains presented below share a single source sample, sequenced in a study of T-cell reconstitution after alpha-beta-depleted transplantation in children. TCRbeta library preparation incorporated unique molecular identifiers. TCRdb processed the PCR reads anew with MiXCR; each CDR3 protein has one entry. The top ten clones hold about 30% of a sample with about 440,000 distinct CDR3 sequences, over 40% of them seen once. The material sequenced was PBMCs, taken before TCRalphabeta/CD19-depleted stem cell transplant. The source is a girl aged 2-9 years with aplastic anemia, due to receive a stem cell transplant.

V gene TRBV7-8 combines with J gene TRBJ2-5; D is ambiguous. This CDR3 is 13 amino acids long. Per germline, CDR1 SGHVS and CDR2 FQNEAQ. Trimming shortened V by 3 bases and J by 3 bases, and 8 bases separated the two germline ends. CDR3 bases: TGTGCCAGCAGCTTCGCTAGAGAAGAGACCCAGTACTTC. Translation gives CASSFAREETQYF.

This clonotype was recorded a few times. Mismatch with germline at one junction end may stem from a read error. The chain links TRBV29-1 to TRBJ2-1, with D possibly TRBD2 on 6 matching bases. The germline V gene encodes CDR1 SQVTM and CDR2 ANQGSEA. The CDR3 runs to 16 residues. The CDR3 nucleotides are TGCAGCGTTGAAGATCGGGCGGGGAGCTCCTACAATGAGCAGCTCTTC. It is translated as CSVEDRAGSSYNEQLF.

This clonotype was recorded many times. The V gene is TRBV20-1, the J gene TRBJ2-5, with TRBD2 as a possible D gene (6 bases). CDR1 DFQATT and CDR2 SNEGSKA come from the germline V gene (reference sequence). Trimming took 6 bases from V and 2 from J, leaving 7 bases between them. The CDR3 is 11 residues long. DNA of the CDR3: TGCAGTGCGGAGGGACAAGAGACCCAGTACTTC. Translation: CSAEGQETQYF.

This clonotype was seen more than once but under ten times. The rearrangement joins TRBV5-1 to TRBJ2-7; D is unclear. This CDR3 has 15 amino acids. Trimming stripped 4 bases from V and 1 base from J, with 15 bases between. In germline, CDR1 is SGHRS, CDR2 YFSETQ. In DNA, the CDR3 is TGCGCCAGCAGCACCCGGGCCGGACGGTCCTACGAGCAGTACTTC. Protein: CASSTRAGRSYEQYF.

The chain joins TRBV20-1 to TRBJ1-2, with a weak D call TRBD1 (6 bases). Trimming cost V 3 bases and J 5 bases, with 16 bases left between them. The germline gives CDR1 DFQATT, CDR2 SNEGSKA (reference sequence). This CDR3 region has 14 residues. CDR3 in amino acids: CSASNRVDGYGYTF. The CDR3 DNA sequence: TGCAGTGCTAGTAACAGGGTAGACGGTTATGGCTACACCTTC.

The chain carries TRBV11-1 and TRBJ2-3; D ambiguous. The germline V gene encodes CDR1 SGHAT and CDR2 FQDESV (reference sequence). Deletions cut 2 bases from V and 2 bases from J, with 8 bases between. The CDR3 runs to 14 residues. The CDR3 loop is CASSLSRPTDTQYF. In nucleotides, the CDR3 is TGTGCCAGCAGCTTATCAAGGCCCACAGATACGCAGTATTTT.

The gene calls are TRBV5-1 and TRBJ2-7; 12 bases are shared with TRBD1. Germline CDR1 is SGHRS and CDR2 is YFSETQ. The V segment lost 4 bases and the J segment 5 bases; nucleotides outside the gene matches: 10. The CDR3 sequence is 16 residues long. In DNA, the CDR3 is TGCGCCAGCAGCATTAGGGACAGGGGGCGCTTTGACGAGCAGTACTTC. Translating it yields CASSIRDRGRFDEQYF.

V usage is TRBV29-1 and J usage is TRBJ2-1; tentatively, D is TRBD1 or TRBD2 (5 bases each). Germline CDR1 is SQVTM and CDR2 is ANQGSEA. The CDR3 runs to 15 residues. V lost 7 bases and J 4 bases, leaving 20 bases between the germline ends. Here the CDR3 reads CSAQLPGTKYNEQFF. The CDR3 nucleotides are TGCAGCGCCCAGCTGCCTGGGACCAAATACAATGAGCAGTTCTTC.

This chain connects TRBV5-6 to TRBJ1-1; D possibly corresponds to TRBD1 (5 bases). CDR3 size: 16 residues. Looked up from germline, CDR1 is SGHDT and CDR2 is YYEEEE. Trimming took off 2 bases at V and 3 bases at J, with 17 bases between the two ends. The CDR3 is CASSFAQGFMDTEAFF. CDR3 coding DNA: TGTGCCAGCAGCTTCGCTCAGGGATTCATGGACACTGAAGCTTTCTTT.

V usage is TRBV12-3 or TRBV12-4 and J usage is TRBJ2-7; TRBD1 is a possible D gene (6 bases). The CDR3 covers 11 residues. The V end lost 6 bases, the J end lost 9 bases, and 12 bases lay between the germline ends. The CDR3 nucleotides are TGTGCCAGCAGCCAGCAGGGGCTGCAGTACTTC. Residues: CASSQQGLQYF.

This clonotype was observed many times. The V call is TRBV30, the J call TRBJ2-2; maybe TRBD1 (6 bases). CDR3 size: 14 residues. Per germline, CDR1 GTSNPN and CDR2 SVGIG (reference sequence). Trimming removed 4 bases at V and 7 bases at J, with 16 bases between. CDR3 coding DNA: TGTGCCTGGATTCAATACAGGGCCGGCGGGGAGCTGTTTTTT. It yields the protein CAWIQYRAGGELFF. Looking up the rest from reference TRBV30 and TRBJ2-2 gives the full variable domain: SQTIHQWPATLVQPVGSPLSLECTVEGTSNPNLYWYRQAAGRGLQLLFYSVGIGQISSEVPQNLSASRPQDRQFILSSKKLLLSDSGFYLCAWIQYRAGGELFFGEGSRLTVL.

J is TRBJ2-5 and V is TRBV5-1, with 8 bases matching TRBD1. Per the germline V gene, CDR1 is SGHRS and CDR2 is YFSETQ. The CDR3 has 15 residues. The ends lost 2 bases at V and 4 bases at J; junction bases unmatched: 7. The CDR3 loop is CASSFLGQGGETQYF. CDR3 bases: TGCGCCAGCAGCTTTCTCGGACAGGGCGGAGAGACCCAGTACTTC.

CDR3 nucleotide sequence: TGTGCCAGCAGTTCATCGGGACAGGGGGCCAGGGAGCAGTACTTC. Protein: CASSSSGQGAREQYF. The chain couples TRBV28 to TRBJ2-7, with 12 positions matching TRBD1. The CDR3 consists of 15 residues. Per the germline V gene, CDR1 is MDHEN and CDR2 is SYDVKM. V lost 4 bases and J lost 7; bases outside the gene matches: 8.

The chain is built from TRBV20-1 and TRBJ2-7, with 9 bases matching TRBD1. The CDR3 is 13 amino acids. CDR1 and CDR2 (germline): DFQATT, SNEGSKA (reference sequence). V lost 4 bases and J lost 2; bases outside the gene matches: 3. CDR3 sequence: CSATGQGPYEQYF. The CDR3 DNA sequence: TGCAGTGCTACAGGACAGGGGCCCTACGAGCAGTACTTC.

The rearrangement joins TRBV19 to TRBJ2-2; no firm D call. Germline V gives CDR1 LNHDA, CDR2 SQIVND (reference sequence). The germline V and J ends were trimmed by 0 bases and 6 bases, with 11 bases remaining between them. This CDR3 spans 15 amino acids. CDR3 region: CASSIDHGVSGELFF. CDR3 DNA: TGTGCCAGTAGTATAGATCACGGAGTGTCCGGGGAGCTGTTTTTT.

The chain recombines TRBV11-2 with TRBJ2-7, with 11 bases that match TRBD2. CDR1 and CDR2 (germline): SGHAT, FQNNGV. This CDR3 is 18 amino acids long. The junction had 9 bases not matched to a gene; V was cut back by 0 bases and J by 2 bases. The CDR3 sequence: CASSLESRLAGPPYEQYF. In nucleotides, the CDR3 is TGTGCCAGCAGCTTAGAGTCGCGACTAGCGGGGCCCCCCTACGAGCAGTACTTC.

The chain has TRBV28 and TRBJ2-3; 8 positions agree with TRBD2. V lost 8 bases to trimming and J lost 4 bases; unmatched junction nucleotides: 2. CDR1 and CDR2 (germline): MDHEN, SYDVKM. The CDR3 spans 12 residues. The CDR3 sequence is CASSGGPDTQYF. The CDR3 region has the DNA TGTGCCAGCTCGGGGGGGCCAGATACGCAGTATTTT.

This clonotype was seen more than once but under ten times. The rearrangement links TRBV5-1 to TRBJ2-5; D not resolved. This CDR3 region has 14 residues. Trimming removed 0 bases from V and 4 bases from J, with 10 bases in between. Germline V gene sequence: CDR1 SGHRS, CDR2 YFSETQ. CDR3 nucleotides: TGCGCCAGCAGCTTGGCCATGAGAACAGAGACCCAGTACTTC. This codes for CASSLAMRTETQYF.

This clonotype was counted at least ten times. The chain is built from TRBV5-6 and TRBJ2-1; D is uncertain. Germline CDR1 and CDR2: SGHDT and YYEEEE. V was trimmed by 3 bases and J by 4 bases, leaving 8 bases between them. CDR3 length: 13 amino acids. This CDR3 reads CASSSRAYNEQFF. Written as DNA, the CDR3 is TGTGCCAGCAGCTCCCGGGCTTACAATGAGCAGTTCTTC. The variable domain in full, with the rest retrieved from reference TRBV5-6 and TRBJ2-1, is DAGVTQSPTHLIKTRGQQVTLRCSPKSGHDTVSWYQQALGQGPQFIFQYYEEEERQRGNFPDRFSGHQFPNYSSELNVNALLLGDSALYLCASSSRAYNEQFFGPGTRLTVL.

The chain carries TRBV20-1 and TRBJ2-5; D is perhaps TRBD1 (6 bases). Trimming removed 5 bases at V and 3 bases at J, with 13 bases between. The CDR3 covers 13 residues. In germline, CDR1 is DFQATT, CDR2 SNEGSKA (reference sequence). CDR3 DNA: TGCAGTGCTCCAGGGGCTACCAAAGAGACCCAGTACTTC. This codes for CSAPGATKETQYF.

This clonotype was recorded many times. The chain recombines TRBV9 with TRBJ2-2; D call uncertain. The CDR3 is made up of 15 amino acids. V was shortened by 3 bases and J by 5 bases, with 14 bases between the two germline ends. Germline CDR1 is SGDLS and CDR2 is YYNGEE. For the CDR3, the DNA is TGTGCCAGCAGCGCGAGAAGGATGAAAACCGGGGAGCTGTTTTTT. It yields the protein CASSARRMKTGELFF.

This clonotype was seen at least ten times. J is TRBJ2-5 and V is TRBV20-1; D is unresolved. The CDR3 totals 10 residues. From germline, CDR1 is DFQATT and CDR2 SNEGSKA (reference sequence). CDR3 loop: CSALRETQYF. Written as DNA, the CDR3 is TGCAGCGCTCTCCGGGAGACCCAGTACTTC.

V is TRBV20-1 and J is TRBJ1-2, with 10 bases fitting TRBD1. The CDR3 extends over 14 amino acids. Unmatched junction bases numbered 8, after V lost 6 bases and J lost 4 bases. Germline values: CDR1 DFQATT, CDR2 SNEGSKA (reference sequence). CDR3: CSAREGQGIYGYTF. CDR3 nucleotide sequence: TGCAGTGCCCGGGAGGGACAGGGGATCTATGGCTACACCTTC.

J is TRBJ1-5 and V is TRBV12-3 or TRBV12-4; D might be TRBD1 (6 bases). This CDR3 contains 15 residues. V dropped 6 bases and J dropped 0 bases, with 12 bases sitting between them. The CDR3 region is CASSLQGGSNQPQHF. CDR3 DNA sequence: TGTGCCAGCAGCCTACAGGGAGGTAGCAATCAGCCCCAGCATTTT.

This clonotype was detected only a few times. The junction departs from germline at one end; a sequencing error may be responsible. The CDR3 here is CASSLAESIYNEQFF. The CDR3 region has the DNA TGTGCCAGCAGTTTAGCGGAATCAATCTACAATGAGCAGTTCTTC. The J gene is TRBJ2-1, the V gene TRBV7-7, with TRBD2 as a possible D gene (6 bases). The CDR3 contains 15 residues. CDR1 is SSHAT, CDR2 FNYEAQ, per germline (reference sequence).

The chain joins TRBV20-1 to TRBJ2-1, with TRBD2 as a possible D gene (6 bases). CDR1 and CDR2 (germline): DFQATT, SNEGSKA (reference sequence). The V and J ends lost 3 bases and 6 bases respectively, with 21 bases between them. CDR3 length equals 16 residues. As DNA, the CDR3 is TGCAGTGCTAGTCCCCGGGGGAAGGCTGTGCTCAATGAGCAGTTCTTC. Translation gives CSASPRGKAVLNEQFF.

V gene TRBV9 combines with J gene TRBJ2-2, with 7 bases fitting TRBD2. The length of the CDR3 is 17 residues. Germline-derived CDR1 and CDR2 are SGDLS and YYNGEE. Unmatched junction bases numbered 13, after V lost 4 bases and J lost 4 bases. The CDR3 DNA is TGTGCCAGCAGCCCCAGACCGGGGGAGGGCGTCACCGGGGAGCTGTTTTTT. It is translated as CASSPRPGEGVTGELFF.

The V gene is TRBV5-5, the J gene TRBJ2-1; perhaps D is TRBD1 or TRBD2 (5 bases each). Germline V gene lookup returns CDR1 SGHKS and CDR2 YYEKEE (reference sequence). The CDR3 spans 16 residues. Deletions cut 2 bases from V and 4 bases from J, with 16 bases between. CDR3 amino acids: CASSFRGPSTYNEQFF. CDR3 nucleotides: TGTGCCAGCAGCTTTAGGGGACCCTCTACTTACAATGAGCAGTTCTTC.

This clonotype was seen a few times. The chain joins TRBV7-2 to TRBJ2-1; a possible D gene is TRBD1 (5 bases). CDR3 length equals 15 residues. V shed 5 bases and J shed 2 bases, with 13 bases lying between them. Germline CDR1 SGHTA, CDR2 FQGNSA. The chain's CDR3 is CASSPADNAYNEQFF. As DNA, the CDR3 is TGTGCCAGCAGCCCCGCGGACAATGCCTACAATGAGCAGTTCTTC.

The chain recombines TRBV9 with TRBJ2-2; maybe TRBD2 (6 bases). V lost 1 base to trimming and J lost 2 bases, with 12 bases between them. The length of the CDR3 is 16 residues. Germline V gives CDR1 SGDLS, CDR2 YYNGEE. Written as DNA, the CDR3 is TGTGCCAGCAGCGTACTGGGTAGCGGAAACACCGGGGAGCTGTTTTTT. It codes for CASSVLGSGNTGELFF.

The J gene is TRBJ2-1, the V gene TRBV10-3; D remains ambiguous. Germline-derived CDR1 and CDR2 are ENHRY and SYGVKD. V was pared by 8 bases and J by 5 bases, with 7 bases between. There are 11 residues in the CDR3. Here the CDR3 DNA reads TGTGCCATCGCATCCGACAATGAGCAGTTCTTC. Translated: CAIASDNEQFF.